A selection of T cell receptor beta chains follows, all from one sample in a study of T cells in localized non-small cell lung cancer. Method: immunoSEQ multiplex PCR; TCRdb's copy keeps in-frame clones and lacks some. The sample records about 70,000 clones, approximately 88% being singletons. The sequencing here drew on peripheral blood, taken before any cancer treatment. The receptors stem from a female donor older than 55 with stage I lung adenocarcinoma. Both conserved end residues are part of each CDR3. Fields, in order: D gene, J gene, clone size, V gene, CDR3 DNA, CDR3 protein. A D gene is named only where the DNA matches it firmly. Only part of the rows carry a size: once, few, many, or a class if the clone is expanded.

d_call: -; j_call: TRBJ2-5; clone_size: few; v_call: TRBV5-4; cdr3_nt: TGTGCCAGCAGCTTGTCTGGCAGGCCCCAAGAGACCCAGTACTTC; cdr3_aa: CASSLSGRPQETQYF
d_call: -; j_call: TRBJ2-1; clone_size: -; v_call: TRBV14; cdr3_nt: TGTGCCAGCAGCCTAGAGGACTGGTACAATGAGCAGTTCTTC; cdr3_aa: CASSLEDWYNEQFF
d_call: -; j_call: TRBJ1-4; clone_size: -; v_call: TRBV21-1; cdr3_nt: TGTGCCAGCAGCAAATTGACAGGGGGCGTAAGGACTAATGAAAAACTGTTTTTT; cdr3_aa: CASSKLTGGVRTNEKLFF
d_call: -; j_call: TRBJ2-3; clone_size: -; v_call: TRBV5-1; cdr3_nt: TGCGCCAGCAGCTTGGCCGGGGGACGAGAAGGATCGCAGTATTTT; cdr3_aa: CASSLAGGREGSQYF
d_call: -; j_call: TRBJ1-2; clone_size: -; v_call: TRBV10-3; cdr3_nt: TGTGCCATCAGTGAGTCCCCAGGCGCCTATGGCTACACCTTC; cdr3_aa: CAISESPGAYGYTF
d_call: TRBD1; j_call: TRBJ1-5; clone_size: once; v_call: TRBV7-2; cdr3_nt: TGTGCCAGCAGCTTAGCAAAAACAGGGGTGGGCAATCAGCCCCAGCATTTT; cdr3_aa: CASSLAKTGVGNQPQHF
d_call: -; j_call: TRBJ1-2; clone_size: once; v_call: TRBV28; cdr3_nt: TGTGCCAGCAGCCCAAAACCTAACTATGGCTACACCTTC; cdr3_aa: CASSPKPNYGYTF
d_call: -; j_call: TRBJ1-4; clone_size: few; v_call: TRBV6-1; cdr3_nt: TGTGCCAGCAGAGGGTCCCGGATTGAAAAACTGTTTTTT; cdr3_aa: CASRGSRIEKLFF
d_call: -; j_call: TRBJ2-5; clone_size: -; v_call: TRBV5-1; cdr3_nt: TGCGCCAGCAGCTTGGGAGCGGAAGAGACCCAGTACTTC; cdr3_aa: CASSLGAEETQYF
d_call: -; j_call: TRBJ2-7; clone_size: -; v_call: TRBV28; cdr3_nt: TGTGCCACGAAGAGGGGGTGGGGGCAAACAAACTACGAGCAGTACTTC; cdr3_aa: CATKRGWGQTNYEQYF
d_call: -; j_call: TRBJ2-3; clone_size: -; v_call: TRBV2; cdr3_nt: TGTGCCACCAGACGGACAGTACTCACAGATACGCAGTATTTT; cdr3_aa: CATRRTVLTDTQYF
d_call: TRBD1; j_call: TRBJ1-2; clone_size: -; v_call: TRBV28; cdr3_nt: TGTGCCAGCAGTTTGGAGGACAGGTGGTTTGAGGGCTACACCTTC; cdr3_aa: CASSLEDRWFEGYTF
d_call: -; j_call: TRBJ1-2; clone_size: -; v_call: TRBV6-6; cdr3_nt: TGTGCCAGCAGTTACTCGAGCGGAGACTATGGCTACACCTTC; cdr3_aa: CASSYSSGDYGYTF
d_call: TRBD1; j_call: TRBJ1-1; clone_size: -; v_call: TRBV5-1; cdr3_nt: TGCGCCAGCAGCCCGGGACAGGGAAATTTTTACGCTGAAGCTTTCTTT; cdr3_aa: CASSPGQGNFYAEAFF
d_call: -; j_call: TRBJ2-3; clone_size: -; v_call: TRBV11-2; cdr3_nt: TGTGCCAGCAGTCTGACTAGATCCACAGATACGCAGTATTTT; cdr3_aa: CASSLTRSTDTQYF
d_call: -; j_call: TRBJ1-5; clone_size: -; v_call: TRBV7-2; cdr3_nt: TGTGCCAGCAGCTTAGTGGGGAATCAGCCCCAGCATTTT; cdr3_aa: CASSLVGNQPQHF